This TCR beta chain was documented in a study of T cell responses to AZD1222 COVID-19 vaccine. Study results and limitations: Clonal diversity was possibly underestimated, and the donors were mostly white British, with more females. Targeting of unmutated variant regions was reportedly seen in nearly half of spike-specific TCRs. Researchers took repertoire samples only after the peak T cell response had come.

With respect to this clone: Antigen unknown.

Some clones are missing from TCRdb's copy, which holds only in-frame ones; the method was immunoSEQ multiplex PCR. Of tens of thousands of clones listed, around nine tenths were seen once; the top ten hold roughly 21%. Germline-derived CDR1 and CDR2 are SNHLY and FYNNEI. The CDR3 is 13 residues long. Losses at the gene ends were 6 bases for V and 7 bases for J; bases not matched to a gene: 2. The TCR originated in an adult in good health. The V gene is TRBV2, the J gene TRBJ1-6, with TRBD1 matching over 8 bases. This specimen was peripheral blood, taken on day 0 of AZD1222 vaccination. CDR3 DNA sequence: TGTGCCAGCAGGGGGGACAGGAATTCACCCCTCCACTTT. This translates into CASRGDRNSPLHF.